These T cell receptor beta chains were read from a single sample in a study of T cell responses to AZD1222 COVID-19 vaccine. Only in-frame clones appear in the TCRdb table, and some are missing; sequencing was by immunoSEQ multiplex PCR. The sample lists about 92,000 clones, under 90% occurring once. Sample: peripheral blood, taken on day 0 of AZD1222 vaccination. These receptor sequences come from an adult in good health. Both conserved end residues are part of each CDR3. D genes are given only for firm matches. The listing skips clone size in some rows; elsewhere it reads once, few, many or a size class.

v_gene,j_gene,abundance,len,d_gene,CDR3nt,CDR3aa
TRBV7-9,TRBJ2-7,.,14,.,TGTGCCAGCAGCCCTCAGGATCCCCGGTACGAGCAGTACTTC,CASSPQDPRYEQYF
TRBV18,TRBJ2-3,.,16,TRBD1,TGTGCCAGCTCACGCCCGGGACAGGGGGCGAGGGATACGCAGTATTTT,CASSRPGQGARDTQYF
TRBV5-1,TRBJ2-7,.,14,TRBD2,TGCGCCAGCAGAGCTAGCGGGAGGGCCAACGAGCAGTACTTC,CASRASGRANEQYF
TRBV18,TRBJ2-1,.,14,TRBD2,TGTGCCAGCTCACCAACTAGCGGCTCCGATGAGCAGTTCTTC,CASSPTSGSDEQFF
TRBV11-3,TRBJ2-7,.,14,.,TGTGCCAGCAGCTTAGCAGGGAATGGCTACGAGCAGTACTTC,CASSLAGNGYEQYF
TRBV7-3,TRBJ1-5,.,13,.,TGTGCCAGCAGTCGGACAAGCAATCAGCCCCAGCATTTT,CASSRTSNQPQHF
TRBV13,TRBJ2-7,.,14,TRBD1,TGTGCCAGCAGCTATACAGGGGGCGCCGACGAGCAGTACTTC,CASSYTGGADEQYF
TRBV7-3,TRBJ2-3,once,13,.,TGTGCCAGTGCGAGGGTTAGCACAGATACGCAGTATTTT,CASARVSTDTQYF
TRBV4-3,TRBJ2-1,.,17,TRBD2,TGCGCCAGCAGCCAAGAGCCTCCGGGACTAGCGGGAGGTGAGCAGTTCTTC,CASSQEPPGLAGGEQFF
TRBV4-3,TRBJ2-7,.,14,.,TGCGCCAGCAGTCGGGACATGGGGTACTACGAGCAGTACTTC,CASSRDMGYYEQYF
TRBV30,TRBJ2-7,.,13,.,TGTGCCTGGAGTGTACGGCAGGGGACCGAGCAGTACTTC,CAWSVRQGTEQYF
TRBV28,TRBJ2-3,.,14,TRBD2,TGTGCCAGCCAGACGGGAGGGAGCACAGATACGCAGTATTTT,CASQTGGSTDTQYF
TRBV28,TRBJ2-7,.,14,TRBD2,TGTGCCAGCAGTTTAGGGACTAGCTTATACGAGCAGTACTTC,CASSLGTSLYEQYF
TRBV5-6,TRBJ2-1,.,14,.,TGTGCCAGCAACGCTCCCCCGGGTTACAATGAGCAGTTCTTC,CASNAPPGYNEQFF
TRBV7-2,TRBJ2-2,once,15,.,TGTGCCAGCAGCTTAGTCTCTCTATCGGCCGGGGAGCTGTTTTTT,CASSLVSLSAGELFF
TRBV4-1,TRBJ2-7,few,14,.,TGCGCCAGCAGCCTCCGGGACTCTTTCGTCGAGCAGTACTTC,CASSLRDSFVEQYF
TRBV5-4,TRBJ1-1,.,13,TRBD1,TGTGCCAGCAGCCCAACAGGGGTCACTGAAGCTTTCTTT,CASSPTGVTEAFF
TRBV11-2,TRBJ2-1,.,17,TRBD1,TGTGCCAGCAGCTTAGATCAGAGACAGGGGAGAGGAAATGAGCAGTTCTTC,CASSLDQRQGRGNEQFF
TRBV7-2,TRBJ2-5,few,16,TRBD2,TGTGCCAGCAGCTTAGCTCCTAGCGGTTTACAAGAGACCCAGTACTTC,CASSLAPSGLQETQYF
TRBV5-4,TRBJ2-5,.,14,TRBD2,TGTGCCAGCAGCTGGGGACTAGCGGGTGAGACCCAGTACTTC,CASSWGLAGETQYF
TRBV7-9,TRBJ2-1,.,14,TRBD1,TGTGCCAGCAGGGGGACAGGGGTGTACAATGAGCAGTTCTTC,CASRGTGVYNEQFF
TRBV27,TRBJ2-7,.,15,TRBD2,TGTGCCAGCAGTTTATGGACTAGCGGGAGCTACGAGCAGTACTTC,CASSLWTSGSYEQYF
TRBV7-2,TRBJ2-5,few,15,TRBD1,TGTGCCAGCAGCCCTCGACAGGGGTACCAAGAGACCCAGTACTTC,CASSPRQGYQETQYF
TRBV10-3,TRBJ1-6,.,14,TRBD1,TGTGCCATCAGTTCCGGGACAGGGGACTGGGCCCTCCACTTT,CAISSGTGDWALHF